This T cell receptor (beta chain) was identified during a study of T cells in Graves' hyperthyroidism and ophthalmopathy. Template material for amplifying TCR beta CDR3 regions consisted of RNA transcripts. Using the HTBI primer set, a first-round RT-PCR was run on the TCR CDR3. TCRdb re-analysed the multiplex PCR reads in MiXCR, keeping a single row per CDR3 protein. The sample has roughly 660,000 distinct CDR3 sequences; around a sixth are singletons. This clonotype was seen at least ten times. With V trimmed by 3 bases and J by 9 bases, 5 bases remained unmatched. Germline V CDR1 and CDR2: ENHRY, SYGVKD. The CDR3 loop spans 14 amino acids.

Sequenced sample: blood. The chain carries TRBV10-3 and TRBJ2-1, with TRBD2 matching over 10 bases. This clonotype was obtained from a man aged 45-60 years with Graves' hyperthyroidism. The CDR3 sequence: CAISESGRVSEQFF. CDR3 coding DNA: TGTGCCATCAGTGAAAGCGGGAGGGTGAGTGAGCAGTTCTTC.